This T cell receptor beta chain was identified in a study of CD8+ T cells in alopecia areata. General study findings and limits: Possibly because of HLA-related factors, TCR sharing was less clear across patients than in mice. Higher clonality and more expanded CD8+ clones appeared in lesional than normal scalp.

As concerns this clone: Antigen: not known.

Extracted RNA was reverse transcribed into cDNA, the sequencing template. Assay: immunoSEQ multiplex PCR; the TCRdb copy retains only in-frame clones and omits some. The sample consists of about 23,000 clones, about 47% of them appearing once. CDR1 and CDR2 (germline): SGHTA, FQGNSA. The ends were cut back, 4 bases at V and 8 bases at J, with 0 bases in the middle. This CDR3 has 9 residues. The material sequenced was NKG2D-high CD8+ T cells sorted from blood. This chain links TRBV7-2 with TRBJ2-1; D gene ambiguous. The TCR comes from a human donor with alopecia areata. The CDR3, as DNA: TGTGCCAGCAGCTATGAGCAGTTCTTC. It is translated as CASSYEQFF.